Listed below are T cell receptor beta chains from one sample, sequenced in a study of blood T cell repertoires in COVID-19. TCRdb's table, derived via immunoSEQ multiplex PCR, lists solely in-frame clones and lacks some. Of about 350,000 clones in the sample, approximately 91% were seen once. The specimen sequenced was PBMCs or T cells enriched from blood (not recorded which). The receptors shown here come from a woman in her 30s who had been exposed to COVID-19. Both conserved end residues are part of each CDR3. Each record gives: CDR3 DNA, CDR3 protein, clone size, D gene, J gene, V gene, CDR3 length. The D gene is left open where the match is weak. The size field is filled for only some rows; it gives once, few, many or a size class.

CDR3nt: TGTGCCAGCAGCCGCGGGACAGGGAATCCCTACGAGCAGTACTTC
CDR3aa: CASSRGTGNPYEQYF
abundance: .
d_gene: TRBD1
j_gene: TRBJ2-7
v_gene: TRBV14
len: 15

CDR3nt: TGTGCCAGCAGCCCAGGGGTTTGGGGACACACACCGAACACCGGGGAGCTGTTTTTT
CDR3aa: CASSPGVWGHTPNTGELFF
abundance: few
d_gene: .
j_gene: TRBJ2-2
v_gene: TRBV7-7
len: 19

CDR3nt: TGTGCCAGCATGCCAAGGGGGAACACTGAAGCTTTCTTT
CDR3aa: CASMPRGNTEAFF
abundance: .
d_gene: .
j_gene: TRBJ1-1
v_gene: TRBV27
len: 13

CDR3nt: TGTGCCAGCTCACCACAAGGGGCAGGGAACTCCTACGAGCAGTACTTC
CDR3aa: CASSPQGAGNSYEQYF
abundance: once
d_gene: .
j_gene: TRBJ2-7
v_gene: TRBV18
len: 16

CDR3nt: TGTGCCAGCAGCTTGGCAGGACAATCCCTTTTT
CDR3aa: CASSLAGQSLF
abundance: .
d_gene: .
j_gene: TRBJ2-3
v_gene: TRBV7-6
len: 11

CDR3nt: TGTGCCAGCAGAGGGGGAGGGACCGCCTACGAGCAGTACTTC
CDR3aa: CASRGGGTAYEQYF
abundance: .
d_gene: .
j_gene: TRBJ2-7
v_gene: TRBV27
len: 14

CDR3nt: TGTGCCAGCAGCCTCCCCCGGACTGAAGCTTTCTTT
CDR3aa: CASSLPRTEAFF
abundance: .
d_gene: .
j_gene: TRBJ1-1
v_gene: TRBV28
len: 12

CDR3nt: TGTGCCAGTATTAGCGGTAGAGCTTTCTTT
CDR3aa: CASISGRAFF
abundance: .
d_gene: .
j_gene: TRBJ1-1
v_gene: TRBV19
len: 10

CDR3nt: TGTGCCAGCAGCTCGGACAGGGGACCCTACGAGCAGTACTTC
CDR3aa: CASSSDRGPYEQYF
abundance: .
d_gene: TRBD1
j_gene: TRBJ2-7
v_gene: TRBV7-8
len: 14

CDR3nt: TGTGCCCTGACAGGGACGAACACCGGGGAGCTGTTTTTT
CDR3aa: CALTGTNTGELFF
abundance: .
d_gene: TRBD1
j_gene: TRBJ2-2
v_gene: TRBV28
len: 13

CDR3nt: TGTGCCAGCAGCCGGGGACAGGGCCATAGCAATCAGCCCCAGCATTTT
CDR3aa: CASSRGQGHSNQPQHF
abundance: .
d_gene: TRBD1
j_gene: TRBJ1-5
v_gene: TRBV3-1/TRBV3-2
len: 16

CDR3nt: TGTGCCAGCAGCCGCGACAGGGGGTCAGATACGCAGTATTTT
CDR3aa: CASSRDRGSDTQYF
abundance: .
d_gene: TRBD1
j_gene: TRBJ2-3
v_gene: TRBV28
len: 14

CDR3nt: TGTGCCAGCTCACCCCCCCTCGTGTCCTACGAGCAGTACTTC
CDR3aa: CASSPPLVSYEQYF
abundance: .
d_gene: .
j_gene: TRBJ2-7
v_gene: TRBV18
len: 14

CDR3nt: TGTGCCAGCAGCTTAGAGGCGGGAGCCCATGAGCAGTTCTTC
CDR3aa: CASSLEAGAHEQFF
abundance: .
d_gene: TRBD2
j_gene: TRBJ2-1
v_gene: TRBV7-9
len: 14

CDR3nt: TGTGCCAGCAGCCAAGTGGCAGCGGGAAGCTCCTACGAGCAGTACTTC
CDR3aa: CASSQVAAGSSYEQYF
abundance: .
d_gene: TRBD2
j_gene: TRBJ2-7
v_gene: TRBV14
len: 16

CDR3nt: TGTGCCAGCAGCTTAACTGGGGCAGCCTACGAGCAGTACTTC
CDR3aa: CASSLTGAAYEQYF
abundance: .
d_gene: .
j_gene: TRBJ2-7
v_gene: TRBV13
len: 14

CDR3nt: TGCGCCAGCAGCGGGGGGGCTAGCAAATACAATGAGCAGTTCTTC
CDR3aa: CASSGGASKYNEQFF
abundance: .
d_gene: TRBD2
j_gene: TRBJ2-1
v_gene: TRBV10-2
len: 15

CDR3nt: TGTGCCACCAGCAGAGACACAGGGGGCGGCCACGAGCAGTACTTC
CDR3aa: CATSRDTGGGHEQYF
abundance: .
d_gene: TRBD1
j_gene: TRBJ2-7
v_gene: TRBV15
len: 15

CDR3nt: TGTGCCAGCAGTTCCCGACTAGCGGCGTTTCAAGAGACCCAGTACTTC
CDR3aa: CASSSRLAAFQETQYF
abundance: once
d_gene: TRBD2
j_gene: TRBJ2-5
v_gene: TRBV28
len: 16

CDR3nt: TGCAGTGCTAGTCCCCCACTAGCGGGAGGGGCAGATACGCAGTATTTT
CDR3aa: CSASPPLAGGADTQYF
abundance: .
d_gene: TRBD2
j_gene: TRBJ2-3
v_gene: TRBV20-1
len: 16

CDR3nt: TGTGCTAGCAGCCCCGGGACTAGCGGGATCTACGAGCAGTACTTC
CDR3aa: CASSPGTSGIYEQYF
abundance: .
d_gene: TRBD2
j_gene: TRBJ2-7
v_gene: TRBV7-7
len: 15

CDR3nt: TGTGCCAGCAGTACTCCAGGGAATTCACCCCTCCACTTT
CDR3aa: CASSTPGNSPLHF
abundance: .
d_gene: .
j_gene: TRBJ1-6
v_gene: TRBV27
len: 13

CDR3nt: TGTGCCTGGAGTGTAGAGGTGCGGCATACGCAGTATTTT
CDR3aa: CAWSVEVRHTQYF
abundance: .
d_gene: .
j_gene: TRBJ2-3
v_gene: TRBV30
len: 13

CDR3nt: TGTGCCAGCAGCGCCTCATGGGCTAGCGGGAGGAGGTTAGAGGAGACCCAGTACTTC
CDR3aa: CASSASWASGRRLEETQYF
abundance: .
d_gene: TRBD2
j_gene: TRBJ2-5
v_gene: TRBV5-6
len: 19

CDR3nt: TGTGCCAGCAGTTGGGATAGCGGGAGCCACAATGAGCAGTTCTTC
CDR3aa: CASSWDSGSHNEQFF
abundance: .
d_gene: TRBD2
j_gene: TRBJ2-1
v_gene: TRBV27
len: 15

CDR3nt: TGCAGCATTAGACAGGGGAGGGAGCGTTCACCCCTCCACTTT
CDR3aa: CSIRQGRERSPLHF
abundance: .
d_gene: TRBD1
j_gene: TRBJ1-6
v_gene: TRBV29-1
len: 14

CDR3nt: TGCGCCAGCAGCCCCGTGGACAAGGGTCGGAAACTGTTTTTT
CDR3aa: CASSPVDKGRKLFF
abundance: .
d_gene: .
j_gene: TRBJ1-4
v_gene: TRBV5-1
len: 14

CDR3nt: TGTGCCAGCAGCCCAGTTGAGGGTCTGGTTTTCTCCTATAATTCACCCCTCCACTTT
CDR3aa: CASSPVEGLVFSYNSPLHF
abundance: .
d_gene: .
j_gene: TRBJ1-6
v_gene: TRBV3-1/TRBV3-2
len: 19

CDR3nt: TGTGCCAGCAGTTTAAGCAGCGCGGGAGAAGAGACCCAGTACTTC
CDR3aa: CASSLSSAGEETQYF
abundance: .
d_gene: TRBD2
j_gene: TRBJ2-5
v_gene: TRBV28
len: 15

CDR3nt: TGTGCCAGTAGTGAAGACCTAGGACTAGCGGGGTCTCCCAAAAACATTCAGTACTTC
CDR3aa: CASSEDLGLAGSPKNIQYF
abundance: .
d_gene: TRBD2
j_gene: TRBJ2-4
v_gene: TRBV19
len: 19

CDR3nt: TGTGCCAGCAGTTCCATTCAAATCCGGACAGGGGGCGCTTCGAAGGGCTACAATGAGCAGTTCTTC
CDR3aa: CASSSIQIRTGGASKGYNEQFF
abundance: .
d_gene: TRBD1
j_gene: TRBJ2-1
v_gene: TRBV28
len: 22

CDR3nt: TGTGCCAGCAGTGAAGCCACGGGGGGCCGGGGGGCGGCCTCCTATAATTCACCCCTCCACTTT
CDR3aa: CASSEATGGRGAASYNSPLHF
abundance: .
d_gene: .
j_gene: TRBJ1-6
v_gene: TRBV2
len: 21

CDR3nt: TGTGCCAGCAGCCCCGGACAGGGCAGGAACTATGGCTACACCTTC
CDR3aa: CASSPGQGRNYGYTF
abundance: .
d_gene: TRBD1
j_gene: TRBJ1-2
v_gene: TRBV7-2
len: 15

CDR3nt: TGTGCCAGCAGCACGCAGACAGAGAGCTCTGGAAACACCATATATTTT
CDR3aa: CASSTQTESSGNTIYF
abundance: .
d_gene: .
j_gene: TRBJ1-3
v_gene: TRBV11-2
len: 16

CDR3nt: TGTGCCAGCAGCGGACTAGCGGGAGGACCTTACGAGCAGTACTTC
CDR3aa: CASSGLAGGPYEQYF
abundance: .
d_gene: TRBD2
j_gene: TRBJ2-7
v_gene: TRBV7-8
len: 15

CDR3nt: TGTGCCAGCGTAGGGGGGGGCTATGGCTACACCTTC
CDR3aa: CASVGGGYGYTF
abundance: .
d_gene: .
j_gene: TRBJ1-2
v_gene: TRBV11-2
len: 12

CDR3nt: TGTGCCAGCAGCGGGGACAGGGAGTTTCAGCCCCAGCATTTT
CDR3aa: CASSGDREFQPQHF
abundance: .
d_gene: TRBD1
j_gene: TRBJ1-5
v_gene: TRBV2
len: 14

CDR3nt: TGTGCCAGCAGTGACAGCATGGGGCCCAATGAGCAGTTCTTC
CDR3aa: CASSDSMGPNEQFF
abundance: once
d_gene: .
j_gene: TRBJ2-1
v_gene: TRBV2
len: 14

CDR3nt: TGTGCCAGCAGCGCGATAGGACAAGCTAGCACAGATACGCAGTATTTT
CDR3aa: CASSAIGQASTDTQYF
abundance: .
d_gene: .
j_gene: TRBJ2-3
v_gene: TRBV9
len: 16

CDR3nt: TGTGCCAGCAGCTTCGCGACAGATACGCAGTATTTT
CDR3aa: CASSFATDTQYF
abundance: .
d_gene: .
j_gene: TRBJ2-3
v_gene: TRBV5-4
len: 12

CDR3nt: TGTGCCAGCAGCAAAGGTGACAGCTCTGGCTACACCTTC
CDR3aa: CASSKGDSSGYTF
abundance: .
d_gene: .
j_gene: TRBJ1-2
v_gene: TRBV21-1
len: 13

CDR3nt: TGTGCCAGCAGCGCCAACATAGCCAGCTATTATGGCTACACCTTC
CDR3aa: CASSANIASYYGYTF
abundance: .
d_gene: .
j_gene: TRBJ1-2
v_gene: TRBV11-2
len: 15

CDR3nt: TGTGCCAGCAGTACTACCCCTTGGCAGCAGGGCACTGAAGCTTTCTTT
CDR3aa: CASSTTPWQQGTEAFF
abundance: .
d_gene: .
j_gene: TRBJ1-1
v_gene: TRBV27
len: 16

CDR3nt: TGTGCCAGCAGCCTGGACAGGGGCGAGCAGTTCTTC
CDR3aa: CASSLDRGEQFF
abundance: .
d_gene: TRBD1
j_gene: TRBJ2-1
v_gene: TRBV12-3/TRBV12-4
len: 12

CDR3nt: TGTGCCACCAGTGAAGAGCGACTAGCGGGATGGGGGGAGACCCAGTACTTC
CDR3aa: CATSEERLAGWGETQYF
abundance: .
d_gene: TRBD2
j_gene: TRBJ2-5
v_gene: TRBV24-1
len: 17

CDR3nt: TGCAGTGCTAGTAACTTCGAACTACCATACAATGAGCAGTTCTTC
CDR3aa: CSASNFELPYNEQFF
abundance: .
d_gene: .
j_gene: TRBJ2-1
v_gene: TRBV20-1
len: 15